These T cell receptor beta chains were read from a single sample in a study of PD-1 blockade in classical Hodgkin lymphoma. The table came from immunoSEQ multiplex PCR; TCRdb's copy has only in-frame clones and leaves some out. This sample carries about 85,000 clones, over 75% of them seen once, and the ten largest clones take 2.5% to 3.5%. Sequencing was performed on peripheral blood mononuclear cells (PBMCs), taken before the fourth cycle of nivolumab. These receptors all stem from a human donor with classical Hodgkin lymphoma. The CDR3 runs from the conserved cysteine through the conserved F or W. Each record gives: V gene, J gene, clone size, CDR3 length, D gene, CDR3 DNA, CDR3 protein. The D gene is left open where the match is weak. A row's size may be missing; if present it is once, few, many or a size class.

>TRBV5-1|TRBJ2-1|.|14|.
TGCGCCAGCAGCTTTCAAAGGGAATTTAGTGAGCAGTTCTTC
CASSFQREFSEQFF
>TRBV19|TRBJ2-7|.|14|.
TGTGCCAGTAGTATAGGCGGCAGCTCCTACGAGCAGTACTTC
CASSIGGSSYEQYF
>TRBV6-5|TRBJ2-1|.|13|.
TGTGCCAGCAGTCCCCGCTCCTACAATGAGCAGTTCTTC
CASSPRSYNEQFF
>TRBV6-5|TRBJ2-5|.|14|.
TGTGCCAGCAGTCCGATAAGGGAACAAGAGACCCAGTACTTC
CASSPIREQETQYF
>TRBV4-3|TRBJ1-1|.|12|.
TGCGCCAGCAGCCAAGGGCGCTCTGAAGCTTTCTTT
CASSQGRSEAFF
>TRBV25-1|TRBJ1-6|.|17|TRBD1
TGTGCCAGCAGTGAGGGAGGGGGGACAGGATCCTCATTACCCCTCCACTTT
CASSEGGGTGSSLPLHF
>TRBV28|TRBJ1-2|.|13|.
TGTGCCAGCAGTTTAAATCCAGGGAGCGGCTACACCTTC
CASSLNPGSGYTF
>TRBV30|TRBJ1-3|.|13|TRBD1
TGTGCCTGGGATCGGACAGGAGGAAACACCATATATTTT
CAWDRTGGNTIYF
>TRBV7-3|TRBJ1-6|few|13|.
TGTGCCAGCAGCTTAGGCGGGAATTCACCCCTCCACTTT
CASSLGGNSPLHF
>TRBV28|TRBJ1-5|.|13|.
TGTGCCAGCACCATCCGTAGCAATCAGCCCCAGCATTTT
CASTIRSNQPQHF
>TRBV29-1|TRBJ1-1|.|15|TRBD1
TGCAGCGTCGTCTATCCGGGACAGGGAAGGACTGAAGCTTTCTTT
CSVVYPGQGRTEAFF
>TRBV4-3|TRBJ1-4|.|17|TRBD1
TGCGCCAGCAGCCTAAACCCACCGGGACAGGGGAATGAAAAACTGTTTTTT
CASSLNPPGQGNEKLFF
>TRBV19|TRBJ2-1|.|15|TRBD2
TGTGCCAGTAGTCCGGGGGGGCGCTCCTACAATGAGCAGTTCTTC
CASSPGGRSYNEQFF
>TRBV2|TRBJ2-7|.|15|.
TGTGCCAGCAGTGAAGCGGCAGGGGTATCCTACGAGCAGTACTTC
CASSEAAGVSYEQYF
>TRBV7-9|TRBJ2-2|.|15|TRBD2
TGTGCCAGCAGCTTCGGGACTAGCGGGACCGGGGAGCTGTTTTTT
CASSFGTSGTGELFF
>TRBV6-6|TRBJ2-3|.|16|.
TGTGCCAGCAGTTACGTTGCAGGGCCGAACGCAGATACGCAGTATTTT
CASSYVAGPNADTQYF
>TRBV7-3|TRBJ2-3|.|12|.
TGTGCCAGCAGCTCCGAAACAGATACGCAGTATTTT
CASSSETDTQYF
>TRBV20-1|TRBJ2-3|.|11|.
TGCAGTGCTAGAGTCGTGGATACGCAGTATTTT
CSARVVDTQYF
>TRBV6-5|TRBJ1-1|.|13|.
TGTGCCAGCAACCACCTCATGAACACTGAAGCTTTCTTT
CASNHLMNTEAFF
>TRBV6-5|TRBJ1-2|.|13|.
TGTGCCAGCAGTCCCACAGTGAGCGGTGGCTACACCTTC
CASSPTVSGGYTF
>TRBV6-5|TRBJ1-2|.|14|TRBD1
TGTGCCAGCAGCTTACAGGGGGGCGGGCGTGGCTACACCTTC
CASSLQGGGRGYTF
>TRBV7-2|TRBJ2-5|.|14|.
TGTGCCAGCAGTCACACGACTACACAAGAGACCCAGTACTTC
CASSHTTTQETQYF
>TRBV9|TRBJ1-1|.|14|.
TGTGCCAGCAGCGTAAACATCATGAACACTGAAGCTTTCTTT
CASSVNIMNTEAFF
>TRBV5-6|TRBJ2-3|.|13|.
TGTGCCAGCAGCTTGGGAGCATCAGATACGCAGTATTTT
CASSLGASDTQYF
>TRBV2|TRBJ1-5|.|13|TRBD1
TGTGCCAGTCGGGACAGGGGCTATCAGCCCCAGCATTTT
CASRDRGYQPQHF
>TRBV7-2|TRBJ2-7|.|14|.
TGTGCCAGCAGCCTCCACCCCCCCTCCTACGAGCAGTACTTC
CASSLHPPSYEQYF
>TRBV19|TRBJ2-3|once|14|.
TGTGCCTTCACCGGGGCTCAACGCACAGATACGCAGTATTTT
CAFTGAQRTDTQYF
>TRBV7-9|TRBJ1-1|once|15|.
TGTGCCAGCAGCATGGGAGGGGGGCGATTCCCTGAAGCTTTCTTT
CASSMGGGRFPEAFF
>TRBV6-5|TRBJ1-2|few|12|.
TGTGCCAGCAGTTACTCAGAGGGGACCTACACCTTC
CASSYSEGTYTF
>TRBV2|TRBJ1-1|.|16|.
TGTGCCAGCAGTGAAGCGGCGCGGCACTCGAACACTGAAGCTTTCTTT
CASSEAARHSNTEAFF
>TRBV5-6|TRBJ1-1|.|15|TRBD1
TGTGCCAGCAGCAGAGACAGGGGTATGCCCACTGAAGCTTTCTTT
CASSRDRGMPTEAFF
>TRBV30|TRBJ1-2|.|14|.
TGTGCCTGGAGTGCCTGGGACGGATCCTATGGCTACACCTTC
CAWSAWDGSYGYTF
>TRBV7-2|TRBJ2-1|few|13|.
TGTGCCAGCAGCCTCGGGGGGCCAAATGAGCAGTTCTTC
CASSLGGPNEQFF
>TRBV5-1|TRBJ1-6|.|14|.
TGCGCCAGCATGGGTAGCTCCTATAATTCACCCCTCCACTTT
CASMGSSYNSPLHF
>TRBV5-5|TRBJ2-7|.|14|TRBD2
TGTGCCAGCAGCCAGCGACTAGCGGGCTACGAGCAGTACTTC
CASSQRLAGYEQYF
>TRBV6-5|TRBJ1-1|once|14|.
TGTGCCAGCAGTAAATATCAGGGTGCCACTGAAGCTTTCTTT
CASSKYQGATEAFF
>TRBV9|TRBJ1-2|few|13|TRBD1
TGTGCCAGCAGCGAGACAGGGGGCTATGGCTACACCTTC
CASSETGGYGYTF
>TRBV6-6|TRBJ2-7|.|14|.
TGTGCCAGCAGCCCCCGGGACACGACTTACGAGCAGTACTTC
CASSPRDTTYEQYF
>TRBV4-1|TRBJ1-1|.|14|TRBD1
TGCGCCAGCAGTTCGGACAGGGAGTCTACTGAAGCTTTCTTT
CASSSDRESTEAFF
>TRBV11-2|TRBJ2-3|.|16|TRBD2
TGTGCCAGCAGCCGTACGACTAGCGGAGCCACAGATACGCAGTATTTT
CASSRTTSGATDTQYF
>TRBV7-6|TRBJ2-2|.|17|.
TGTGCCAGCAGCCCGGGGGCGGGGCCACCGGGAACCGGGGAGCTGTTTTTT
CASSPGAGPPGTGELFF
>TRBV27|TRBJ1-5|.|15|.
TGTGCCAGCAGTCCGGGTAGGACAGAAAAACAGCCCCAGCATTTT
CASSPGRTEKQPQHF
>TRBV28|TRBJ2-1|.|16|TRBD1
TGTGCCAGCAGTTATTCAGGGGGCCTCTCCTACAATGAGCAGTTCTTC
CASSYSGGLSYNEQFF
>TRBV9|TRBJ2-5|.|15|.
TGTGCCAGCAGCGTAGTGGGGACACTCCAAGAGACCCAGTACTTC
CASSVVGTLQETQYF
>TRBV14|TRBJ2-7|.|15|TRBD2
TGTGCCAGCAGCCTGACTAGCCGGAACTCCTACGAGCAGTACTTC
CASSLTSRNSYEQYF
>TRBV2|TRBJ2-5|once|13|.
TGTGCCAGCAGTGAGGCGATGTTGGAGACCCAGTACTTC
CASSEAMLETQYF
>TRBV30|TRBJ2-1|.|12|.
TGTGCCGGGTCGGGACCCAACAATGAGCAGTTCTTC
CAGSGPNNEQFF
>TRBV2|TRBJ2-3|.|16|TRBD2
TGTGCCAGCCTTAGAAGCGGGGGAGCATACACAGATACGCAGTATTTT
CASLRSGGAYTDTQYF
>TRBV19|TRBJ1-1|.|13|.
TGTGCCAGTAGCGTACAGCCACTCCCTGAAGCTTTCTTT
CASSVQPLPEAFF
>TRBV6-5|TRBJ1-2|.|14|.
TGTGCCAGCAGGCGGCACGAGAGGGACTATGGCTACACCTTC
CASRRHERDYGYTF
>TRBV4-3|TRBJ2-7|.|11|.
TGCGCCAGCAGCCAAGGACCCGAGCAGTACTTC
CASSQGPEQYF
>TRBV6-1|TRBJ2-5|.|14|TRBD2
TGTGCCAGCAGTGAACCGGGACTAGAGGAGACCCAGTACTTC
CASSEPGLEETQYF
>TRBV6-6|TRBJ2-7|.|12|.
TGTGCCAGCAGTTACGAGGGGACCGAGCAGTACTTC
CASSYEGTEQYF
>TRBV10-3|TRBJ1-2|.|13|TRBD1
TGTGCCATCAGACCCGACAGGGGGAAAGGCTACACCTTC
CAIRPDRGKGYTF